The 14 T cell receptor beta chains listed next were all sequenced from one sample in a study of neurological immune-mediated disorders. A single record per CDR3 protein comes from TCRdb applying MiXCR to the 5' RACE reads. The data hold 55,000 to 75,000 distinct CDR3 sequences, with approximately 14% observed a single time. The time point: longitudinal time-point 1 (baseline). Source material: PBMCs. The source is a female donor with HTLV-1-associated myelopathy (HAM/TSP).

Ten or more counts support this clonotype. V is TRBV12-3 or TRBV12-4 and J is TRBJ1-4, with 8 bases fitting TRBD1. This CDR3 is built from 15 residues. J lost 8 bases, V lost 8 bases, and 13 bases had no gene match. The CDR3 DNA sequence: TGTGCCAGCCGCTCCGGAGGGACAGGAGGGGAAAAACTGTTTTTT. It specifies CASRSGGTGGEKLFF.

The V call is TRBV18, the J call TRBJ2-3, with a possible D match to TRBD1 (7 bases). Per the germline V gene, CDR1 is KGHSH and CDR2 is LQKENI. The CDR3 spans 16 residues. Trimming pared 3 bases from V and 0 bases from J, leaving 13 bases between. The CDR3, as DNA: TGTGCCAGCTCACCCTTTTCAGGGGGGAGCACAGATACGCAGTATTTT. Its protein is CASSPFSGGSTDTQYF.

This clonotype appeared many times. The J gene is TRBJ2-7, the V gene TRBV7-7; 7 positions agree with TRBD1. Per germline, CDR1 SSHAT and CDR2 FNYEAQ (reference sequence). CDR3 length: 13 amino acids. With V trimmed by 3 bases and J by 6 bases, 5 bases remained unmatched. Written as DNA, the CDR3 is TGTGCCAGCAGCTTGATCGACAGGGCCGAGCAGTACTTC. It is translated as CASSLIDRAEQYF.

Ten or more counts support this clonotype. This sequence joins TRBV5-6 and TRBJ2-1, with D possibly being TRBD1 (6 bases). The CDR3 is made up of 17 amino acids. Germline V gene lookup returns CDR1 SGHDT and CDR2 YYEEEE. Between the trimmed V and J ends, which lost 5 bases and 2 bases, there was a span of 20 bases. CDR3 sequence: CASRNRIRGMTYNEQFF. CDR3 DNA: TGTGCCAGCAGGAACCGGATCAGGGGCATGACCTACAATGAGCAGTTCTTC.

This clonotype was recorded many times. This chain joins TRBV10-3 and TRBJ2-7; 9 nucleotides match TRBD2. The germline gives CDR1 ENHRY, CDR2 SYGVKD. The CDR3 covers 16 residues. V was clipped by 5 bases and J by 0 bases; unmatched bases: 8. The CDR3 spells CAISSLTSGPSYEQYF. The CDR3 coding sequence is TGTGCCATCAGTTCCCTGACTAGCGGACCCTCCTACGAGCAGTACTTC.

This clonotype was recorded many times. This may be a read error, as it is one base from a much larger clone. CDR3 nucleotides: TGCAGCGTGACGTGGCAGCCGAACTATGGCTACACCTTC. This translates into CSVTWQPNYGYTF. V usage is TRBV29-1 and J usage is TRBJ1-2; no firm D call. The CDR3 covers 13 residues. Trimming removed 6 bases from V and 2 bases from J, with 13 bases in between. CDR1 and CDR2 (germline): SQVTM, ANQGSEA. Looking up the rest from reference TRBV29-1 and TRBJ1-2 gives the full variable domain: SAVISQKPSRDICQRGTSLTIQCQVDSQVTMMFWYRQQPGQSLTLIATANQGSEATYESGFVIDKFPISRPNLTFSTLTVSNMSPEDSSIYLCSVTWQPNYGYTFGSGTRLTVV.

Many counts were recorded for this clonotype. CDR3 in amino acids: CATSDPGGRAEAFF. CDR3 bases: TGTGCCACCAGTGATCCCGGGGGTCGGGCTGAAGCTTTCTTT. V is TRBV24-1 and J is TRBJ1-1; tentatively, D is TRBD1 (5 bases). The CDR3 totals 14 residues. Germline lookup yields CDR1 KGHDR and CDR2 SFDVKD. V dropped 3 bases and J dropped 6 bases, with 13 bases sitting between them.

This clonotype came up many times. The rearrangement links TRBV15 to TRBJ1-3; maybe TRBD1 (5 bases). This CDR3 spans 16 amino acids. Trimming took off 1 base at V and 5 bases at J, with 15 bases between the two ends. From germline, CDR1 is LNHNV and CDR2 YYDKDF (reference sequence). CDR3 DNA sequence: TGTGCCACCAGCAGAGGAGGGCAGGGTGTTAGAAACACCATATATTTT. Its translation: CATSRGGQGVRNTIYF.

Turning to this clonotype: At one boundary the junction diverges from the germline segment, which might be a read error. The rearrangement uses TRBV5-6 and TRBJ2-7; D remains ambiguous. The CDR3 covers 13 residues. The V gene's germline CDR1 is SGHDT and CDR2 YYEEEE. The chain's CDR3 is CANSLRPSYEQYF. CDR3 in DNA: TGTGCCAACAGCCTTCGACCCTCCTACGAGCAGTACTTC.

This clonotype occurred many times. The chain is built from TRBV20-1 and TRBJ1-2; 7 positions agree with TRBD1. CDR3 size: 12 residues. Germline V gene sequence: CDR1 DFQATT, CDR2 SNEGSKA (reference sequence). V gave up 7 bases and J gave up 4 bases; unmatched junction bases: 6. Written as DNA, the CDR3 is TGCAGTGGGACAGGTGTTAGCTATGGCTACACCTTC. It encodes CSGTGVSYGYTF.

There are many counts of this clonotype. The chain couples TRBV4-3 to TRBJ2-6; no firm D call. The germline V and J ends were trimmed by 6 bases and 1 base, with 4 bases remaining between them. The germline gives CDR1 LGHNA, CDR2 YSLEER. CDR3 length: 13 amino acids. The DNA of the CDR3 is TGCGCCAGCAGTGGGTCTGGGGCCAACGTCCTGACTTTC. Translated: CASSGSGANVLTF.

At least ten counts were recorded for this clonotype. This chain uses TRBV7-9 with TRBJ2-3; tentatively, D is TRBD2 (5 bases). Deletions cut 0 bases from V and 6 bases from J, with 7 bases between. The germline V gene has CDR1 SEHNR and CDR2 FQNEAQ (reference sequence). This CDR3 contains 13 residues. CDR3 bases: TGTGCCAGCAGCTTAGCGGAGGATGATACGCAGTATTTT. It translates to CASSLAEDDTQYF.

This chain joins TRBV2 and TRBJ2-2; a weak D match, TRBD2 (5 bases). V lost 7 bases and J lost 9, with 18 bases in between. The germline gives CDR1 SNHLY, CDR2 FYNNEI. The CDR3 extends over 14 amino acids. The CDR3: CASTKGLPPRELFF. The CDR3 DNA reads TGTGCCAGCACGAAAGGACTCCCCCCCAGGGAGCTGTTTTTT.

In this sample, this clonotype turned up many times. The CDR3 DNA reads as TGTGCCAGCAGCCCTCTCTCTCTCACAGGGGGAAATCAGCCCCAGCATTTT. It specifies CASSPLSLTGGNQPQHF. The gene calls are TRBV6-5 and TRBJ1-5, with 8 bases identical to TRBD1. With 6 bases clipped from V and 4 bases from J, the junction kept 14 bases outside the gene matches. The germline V gene encodes CDR1 MNHEY and CDR2 SVGAGI. The length of the CDR3 is 17 residues.